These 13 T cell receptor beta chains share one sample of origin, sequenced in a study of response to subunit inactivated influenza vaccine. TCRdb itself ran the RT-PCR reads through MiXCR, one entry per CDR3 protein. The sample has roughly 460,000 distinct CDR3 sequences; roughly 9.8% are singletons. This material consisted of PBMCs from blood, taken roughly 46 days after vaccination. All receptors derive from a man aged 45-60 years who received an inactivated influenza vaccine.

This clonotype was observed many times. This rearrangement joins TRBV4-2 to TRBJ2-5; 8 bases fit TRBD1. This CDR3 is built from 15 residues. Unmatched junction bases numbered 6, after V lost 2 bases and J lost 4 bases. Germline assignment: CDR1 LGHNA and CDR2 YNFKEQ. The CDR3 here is CASSQPDRAGETQYF. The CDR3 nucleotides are TGTGCCAGCAGCCAACCGGACAGGGCAGGAGAGACCCAGTACTTC.

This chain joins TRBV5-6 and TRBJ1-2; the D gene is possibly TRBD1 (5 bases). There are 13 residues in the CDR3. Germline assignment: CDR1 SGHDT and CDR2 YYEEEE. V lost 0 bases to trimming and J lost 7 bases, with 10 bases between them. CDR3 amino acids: CASSLGGVIGYTF. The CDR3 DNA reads TGTGCCAGCAGCTTGGGAGGGGTGATTGGCTACACCTTC.

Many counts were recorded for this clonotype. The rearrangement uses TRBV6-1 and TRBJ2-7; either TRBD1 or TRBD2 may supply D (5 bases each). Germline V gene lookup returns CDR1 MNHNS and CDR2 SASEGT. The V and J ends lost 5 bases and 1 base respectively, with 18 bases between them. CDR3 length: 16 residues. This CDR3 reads CASSKRDRSGSYEQYF. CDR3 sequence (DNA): TGTGCCAGCAGTAAACGGGACCGCTCAGGATCCTACGAGCAGTACTTC.

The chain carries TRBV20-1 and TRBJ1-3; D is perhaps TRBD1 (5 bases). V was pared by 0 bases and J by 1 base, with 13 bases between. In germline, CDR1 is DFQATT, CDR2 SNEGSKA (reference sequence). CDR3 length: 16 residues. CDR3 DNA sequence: TGCAGTGCTAGAGATAGACAGAGAATATCTGGAAACACCATATATTTT. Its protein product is CSARDRQRISGNTIYF.

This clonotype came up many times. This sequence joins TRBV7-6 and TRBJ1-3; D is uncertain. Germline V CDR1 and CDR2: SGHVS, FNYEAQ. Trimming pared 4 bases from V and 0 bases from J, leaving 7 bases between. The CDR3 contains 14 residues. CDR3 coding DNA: TGTGCCAGCAGCTCGGGTTTCTCTGGAAACACCATATATTTT. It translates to CASSSGFSGNTIYF.

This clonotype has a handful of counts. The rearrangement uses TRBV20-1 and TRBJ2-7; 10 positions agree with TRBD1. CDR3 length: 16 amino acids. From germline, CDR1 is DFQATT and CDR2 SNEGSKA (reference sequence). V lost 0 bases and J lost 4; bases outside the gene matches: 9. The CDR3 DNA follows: TGCAGTGCTAGAGATCTAACCGGGACAGGGGATTACGAGCAGTACTTC. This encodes CSARDLTGTGDYEQYF.

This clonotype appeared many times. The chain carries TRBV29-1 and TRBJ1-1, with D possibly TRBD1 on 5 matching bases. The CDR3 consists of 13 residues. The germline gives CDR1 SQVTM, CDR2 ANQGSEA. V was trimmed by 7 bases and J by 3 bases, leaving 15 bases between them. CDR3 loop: CSGFQGGDTEAFF. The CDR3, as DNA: TGCAGCGGATTCCAGGGTGGGGACACTGAAGCTTTCTTT.

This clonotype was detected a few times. The CDR3 region is CASSAGSSGMNTGELFF. The CDR3 coding sequence is TGTGCCAGCAGCGCGGGCTCTAGCGGGATGAACACCGGGGAGCTGTTTTTT. This chain joins TRBV9 and TRBJ2-2; the match to TRBD2 covers 9 bases. CDR3 size: 17 residues. V gave up 3 bases and J gave up 1 base; unmatched junction bases: 7. The germline gives CDR1 SGDLS, CDR2 YYNGEE.

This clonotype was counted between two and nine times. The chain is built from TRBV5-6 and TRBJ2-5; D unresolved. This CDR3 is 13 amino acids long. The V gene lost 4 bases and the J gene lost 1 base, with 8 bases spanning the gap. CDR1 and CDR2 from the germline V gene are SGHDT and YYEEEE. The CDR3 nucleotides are TGTGCCAGCAGCCCTGTATCCCAAGAGACCCAGTACTTC. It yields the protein CASSPVSQETQYF.

This chain's CDR3 is CASSLVGQGNVLTF. DNA of the CDR3: TGCGCCAGCAGCCTTGTGGGACAGGGAAACGTCCTGACTTTC. The gene calls are TRBV5-1 and TRBJ2-6, with TRBD1 matching 9 bases. Germline CDR1 and CDR2: SGHRS and YFSETQ. Germline trimming cut 4 bases from V and 10 bases from J; bases unmatched to any gene: 6. This CDR3 region has 14 residues.

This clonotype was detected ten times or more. The CDR3 DNA follows: TGCAGTGCTAGAGAGGGACTAGTCAGGACCGGGGAGCTGTTTTTT. This sequence encodes CSAREGLVRTGELFF. The chain couples TRBV20-1 to TRBJ2-2; TRBD2 matches at 8 bases. There are 15 residues in the CDR3. Germline CDR1 is DFQATT and CDR2 is SNEGSKA (reference sequence). V was pared by 0 bases and J by 5 bases, with 5 bases of the junction left unmatched.

This CDR3 reads CASSQRTGGVYEQYF. CDR3 in DNA: TGTGCCAGCAGCCAACGGACAGGGGGTGTCTACGAGCAGTACTTC. The V gene is TRBV7-6, the J gene TRBJ2-7, with 10 bases lining up with TRBD1. V lost 5 bases and J lost 3; bases outside the gene matches: 7. CDR1 is SGHVS, CDR2 FNYEAQ, per germline. The CDR3 covers 15 residues.

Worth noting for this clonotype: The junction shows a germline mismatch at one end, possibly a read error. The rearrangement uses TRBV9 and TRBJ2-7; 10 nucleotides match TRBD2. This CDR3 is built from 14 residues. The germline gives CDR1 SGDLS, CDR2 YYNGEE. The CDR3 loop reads CASSPTSGTYGQYF. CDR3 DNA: TGTGCCAGCAGCCCTACTAGCGGGACCTACGGGCAGTACTTC.